The sequence of this TCR beta chain was determined in a study of T cell responses to AZD1222 COVID-19 vaccine. Comment on this clone: What it binds is not known.

The CDR3 length is 12 residues. With 6 bases removed from V and 4 bases from J, the gap between germline ends came to 10 bases. Looked up from germline, CDR1 is SGHDT and CDR2 is YYEEEE. Findings and limits, study-wide: Regions left unmutated in variants are reportedly the target of nearly half of spike-specific TCRs. Repertoire sampling happened only post peak T cell response.

Only in-frame clones appear in the TCRdb table, and some are missing; sequencing was by immunoSEQ multiplex PCR. The table lists 150,000 or so clones, roughly nine tenths of them singletons. The receptor was derived from an adult who received the AZD1222 COVID-19 vaccine. The chain uses TRBV5-6 and TRBJ1-2; no reliable D call. The sequencing here drew on peripheral blood, taken 28 days after the second AZD1222 dose. For the CDR3, the DNA is TGTGCCAGCAAAAAGTGGAGCTATGGCTACACCTTC. It translates to CASKKWSYGYTF.